This record concerns one TCR beta chain sequence. Its antigen remains unknown. This sample stems from a study of CD8 T cells in Susac syndrome. At the level of the study: Intravenous immunoglobulin alone or corticosteroids were being given to patients with Susac syndrome at blood draw, unless they were therapy-naive.

This CDR3 spans 17 amino acids. V dropped 1 base and J dropped 6; count of bases not matched to a gene: 9. In germline, CDR1 is SGHTA, CDR2 FQGNSA. Negative isolation yielded the CD8+ and CD4+ T cells, while FACS enriched the TEMRA cells. RNA, at about 0.45 to 1 ug, was reverse transcribed with random hexamers. Amplification of the TCR beta CDR3 was carried out by immunoSEQ multiplex PCR, which spanned a total of 54 Vbeta and 13 Jbeta segments. One entry per CDR3 protein results from TCRdb running MiXCR on the immunoSEQ multiplex PCR reads. The table shows about 190,000 distinct CDR3 sequences, with roughly 94% occurring only once. Study-wide results and caveats: Across the total CD8+ repertoires, fewer than 20 Susac-specific public clones were found. The CD8+ TEMRA repertoires yielded roughly 5 such clones.

This chain connects TRBV7-2 to TRBJ2-3; 11 bases agree with TRBD2. The sequence derives from a human donor with Susac syndrome. The sequenced sample consisted of CD8+ T cells from PBMCs. For the CDR3, the DNA is TGTGCCAGCAGCTTAGAACTAGCGGGGGCCGAAGGGGATACGCAGTATTTT. Translated: CASSLELAGAEGDTQYF. The whole variable domain, filled in from reference TRBV7-2 and TRBJ2-3, reads GAGVSQSPSNKVTEKGKDVELRCDPISGHTALYWYRQSLGQGLEFLIYFQGNSAPDKSGLPSDRFSAERTGGSVSTLTIQRTQQEDSAVYLCASSLELAGAEGDTQYFGPGTRLTVL.